Shown below are 10 T cell receptor beta chains from a single sample sequenced in a study of T cells in Graves' hyperthyroidism and ophthalmopathy. Amplification targeted TCR beta CDR3 regions from RNA transcripts. Primed by the HTBI set, a first-round RT-PCR was run on the TCR CDR3. In TCRdb, the multiplex PCR reads were re-called with MiXCR into one record per CDR3 protein. The profile shows hundreds of thousands of distinct CDR3 sequences, approximately 20% of them singletons. Sequenced sample: blood. These receptor sequences come from a man under 40 with Graves' ophthalmopathy.

A few counts support this clonotype. V usage is TRBV7-2 and J usage is TRBJ2-3; D may be TRBD2 (7 bases). Germline CDR1 is SGHTA and CDR2 is FQGNSA. This CDR3 contains 16 residues. The V end lost 4 bases, the J end lost 6 bases, and 20 bases lay between the germline ends. CDR3 sequence: CASSSVGGGPGDTQYF. The CDR3 DNA is TGTGCCAGCAGCTCAGTAGGGGGAGGGCCGGGGGATACGCAGTATTTT.

This clonotype was counted ten times or more. The rearrangement links TRBV28 to TRBJ1-5; no clear D. Trimming removed 2 bases at V and 3 bases at J, with 11 bases between. This CDR3 comprises 15 residues. Germline assignment: CDR1 MDHEN and CDR2 SYDVKM. The chain's CDR3 is CASSLGWRANQPQHF. The CDR3 coding sequence is TGTGCCAGCAGTTTAGGGTGGAGGGCCAATCAGCCCCAGCATTTT. The full variable domain, with the rest looked up from reference TRBV28 and TRBJ1-5, is DVKVTQSSRYLVKRTGEKVFLECVQDMDHENMFWYRQDPGLGLRLIYFSYDVKMKEKGDIPEGYSVSREKKERFSLILESASTNQTSMYLCASSLGWRANQPQHFGDGTRLSIL.

This clonotype was counted only a few times. The rearrangement uses TRBV6-2 or TRBV6-3 and TRBJ1-4; no firm D call. The CDR3 is 13 amino acids. Germline CDR1 and CDR2: MNHEY and SVGEGT. With 3 bases removed from V and 7 bases from J, the gap between germline ends came to 9 bases. CDR3 DNA: TGTGCCAGCAGTTATTTGGGTGGTGAAAAACTGTTTTTT. Translating it yields CASSYLGGEKLFF.

This clonotype was seen many times. The chain couples TRBV7-8 to TRBJ2-1, with D possibly being TRBD2 (5 bases). The CDR3 is 15 amino acids. V shed 1 base and J shed 2 bases, with 9 bases lying between them. Per germline, CDR1 SGHVS and CDR2 FQNEAQ. The CDR3 loop reads CASSLGAGTYNEQFF. CDR3 nucleotide sequence: TGTGCCAGCAGCTTAGGGGCCGGGACCTACAATGAGCAGTTCTTC. Looking up the rest from reference TRBV7-8 and TRBJ2-1 gives the full variable domain: GAGVSQSPRYKVAKRGQDVALRCDPISGHVSLFWYQQALGQGPEFLTYFQNEAQLDKSGLPSDRFFAERPEGSVSTLKIQRTQQEDSAVYLCASSLGAGTYNEQFFGPGTRLTVL.

The V call is TRBV29-1, the J call TRBJ1-1, with D unclear. V was clipped by 7 bases and J by 2 bases, with 11 bases between them. This CDR3 has 12 residues. Germline loops: CDR1 SQVTM, CDR2 ANQGSEA. The DNA for the CDR3 is TGCAGCGCGAAACGTGTTAACACTGAAGCTTTCTTT. This translates into CSAKRVNTEAFF.

This clonotype was counted many times. The chain uses TRBV18 and TRBJ1-1, with 7 bases aligning to TRBD1. This CDR3 contains 17 residues. After removal of 4 bases from V and 1 base from J, the junction contained 12 bases not matched to a gene. The germline gives CDR1 KGHSH, CDR2 LQKENI. The CDR3 DNA sequence: TGTGCCAGCTCACGTGGACAGGCCCGCTTCACGAACACTGAAGCTTTCTTT. Its protein is CASSRGQARFTNTEAFF. Drawing the rest from reference TRBV18 and TRBJ1-1, the complete variable domain is NAGVMQNPRHLVRRRGQEARLRCSPMKGHSHVYWYRQLPEEGLKFMVYLQKENIIDESGMPKERFSAEFPKEGPSILRIQQVVRGDSAAYFCASSRGQARFTNTEAFFGQGTRLTVV.

This clonotype was picked up a small number of times. The chain employs TRBV6-1 and TRBJ2-2, with D possibly being TRBD2 (5 bases). Deletions cut 6 bases from V and 0 bases from J, with 11 bases between. The CDR3 spans 15 residues. Germline V lookup: CDR1 MNHNS, CDR2 SASEGT. The CDR3 loop reads CASSPLGSNTGELFF. The CDR3 DNA follows: TGTGCCAGCAGCCCACTAGGGTCGAACACCGGGGAGCTGTTTTTT.

There are many counts of this clonotype. The chain recombines TRBV18 with TRBJ2-3; D remains ambiguous. This CDR3 has 13 residues. Between the trimmed V and J ends, which lost 3 bases and 6 bases, there was a span of 10 bases. Germline-derived CDR1 and CDR2 are KGHSH and LQKENI. CDR3 sequence: CASSPSPVDTQYF. The CDR3 nucleotides are TGTGCCAGCTCACCCTCTCCCGTGGATACGCAGTATTTT.

This clonotype came up many times. The genes are TRBV2 and TRBJ2-1; the match to TRBD1 covers 7 bases. The CDR3 length is 16 residues. Looked up from germline, CDR1 is SNHLY and CDR2 is FYNNEI. V gave up 6 bases and J gave up 3 bases; unmatched junction bases: 11. The CDR3 loop is CASRGQILFLYNEQFF. In DNA, the CDR3 is TGTGCCAGCAGGGGACAGATTCTATTCCTCTACAATGAGCAGTTCTTC.

There are many counts of this clonotype. The V and J genes are TRBV30 and TRBJ2-5; D not certain. Germline lookup yields CDR1 GTSNPN and CDR2 SVGIG (reference sequence). V was cut by 1 base and J by 2 bases, with 8 bases left in between. CDR3 length equals 13 residues. The CDR3 region is CAWSGFWQETQYF. As DNA, the CDR3 is TGTGCCTGGAGTGGGTTTTGGCAAGAGACCCAGTACTTC. The full variable domain, its missing parts supplied by reference TRBV30 and TRBJ2-5, is SQTIHQWPATLVQPVGSPLSLECTVEGTSNPNLYWYRQAAGRGLQLLFYSVGIGQISSEVPQNLSASRPQDRQFILSSKKLLLSDSGFYLCAWSGFWQETQYFGPGTRLLVL.